The 20 T cell receptor beta chains reported below all come from one sample, sequenced in a study of blood T cell repertoires in COVID-19. TCRdb's table, derived via immunoSEQ multiplex PCR, lists solely in-frame clones and lacks some. Of 200,000 to 250,000 clones in the sample, roughly 88% were seen once. The sample comprised peripheral blood. The receptors were gathered from a young man with active or convalescent COVID-19.

A single count supports this clone. The rearrangement uses TRBV27 and TRBJ1-1, with D hard to call. V lost 5 bases, J lost 4 bases, and 14 bases lay in between. Per germline, CDR1 MNHEY and CDR2 SMNVEV (reference sequence). The length of the CDR3 is 14 residues. CDR3 loop: CASSLDPRVTEAFF. The CDR3 region has the DNA TGTGCCAGCAGTCTAGATCCGCGGGTCACTGAAGCTTTCTTT.

The genes are TRBV7-9 and TRBJ2-1; D gene ambiguous. Trimming took off 5 bases at V and 0 bases at J, with 20 bases between the two ends. Germline V CDR1 and CDR2: SEHNR, FQNEAQ (reference sequence). The CDR3 is 18 amino acids. The CDR3 protein is CASSPRWSGGSSYNEQFF. CDR3 sequence (DNA): TGTGCCAGCAGCCCCCGATGGTCCGGCGGTAGCTCCTACAATGAGCAGTTCTTC. The complete variable domain, with remaining parts taken from reference TRBV7-9 and TRBJ2-1, reads DTGVSQNPRHKITKRGQNVTFRCDPISEHNRLYWYRQTLGQGPEFLTYFQNEAQLEKSRLLSDRFSAERPKGSFSTLEIQRTEQGDSAMYLCASSPRWSGGSSYNEQFFGPGTRLTVL.

The V gene is TRBV29-1, the J gene TRBJ1-5, with D perhaps TRBD1 (5 bases). Trimming shortened V by 4 bases and J by 1 base, and 8 bases separated the two germline ends. This CDR3 has 13 residues. From germline, CDR1 is SQVTM and CDR2 ANQGSEA. CDR3 in DNA: TGCAGCGTTGGGGGGGGAAGCAATCAGCCCCAGCATTTT. Its protein product is CSVGGGSNQPQHF.

This chain connects TRBV3-1 (or the pseudogene TRBV3-2) to TRBJ1-2; D is perhaps TRBD1 (5 bases). The CDR3 extends over 12 amino acids. Germline V gene lookup returns CDR1 LGHDT and CDR2 YNNKEL (reference sequence). V was cut by 1 base and J by 6 bases, with 6 bases left in between. CDR3 nucleotide sequence: TGTGCCAGCAGCCAAGGACAGCATGGCTACACCTTC. Its translation: CASSQGQHGYTF.

The V call is TRBV5-4, the J call TRBJ2-2, with D possibly TRBD2 on 5 matching bases. The germline gives CDR1 SGHNT, CDR2 YYREEE (reference sequence). The CDR3 contains 15 residues. Trimming shortened V by 0 bases and J by 5 bases, and 11 bases separated the two germline ends. CDR3 bases: TGTGCCAGCAGCTTGGGTGGTCGGGGAACCGGGGAGCTGTTTTTT. This sequence encodes CASSLGGRGTGELFF.

This clone occurred a few times. The rearrangement joins TRBV18 to TRBJ1-1; no reliable D call. The CDR3 contains 15 residues. V shed 2 bases and J shed 0 bases, with 10 bases lying between them. CDR1 is KGHSH, CDR2 LQKENI, per germline. CDR3 sequence (DNA): TGTGCCAGCTCACCATTGGTCGGGATGAACACTGAAGCTTTCTTT. Its translation: CASSPLVGMNTEAFF.

The V and J genes are TRBV2 and TRBJ2-3; TRBD2 agrees at 7 bases. Germline lookup yields CDR1 SNHLY and CDR2 FYNNEI. This CDR3 comprises 15 residues. J was trimmed by 9 bases and V by 2 bases; bases with no gene match: 11. This CDR3 is CASSETTGGYQTQYF. The CDR3, as DNA: TGTGCCAGCAGTGAAACAACGGGAGGTTACCAAACGCAGTATTTT.

This sequence joins TRBV12-3 or TRBV12-4 and TRBJ2-1; D is uncertain. V was trimmed by 8 bases and J by 1 base, leaving 9 bases between them. The CDR3 runs 13 residues. CDR3 in DNA: TGTGCCAGCCTACTCGGTTCCTACAATGAGCAGTTCTTC. This sequence encodes CASLLGSYNEQFF.

This chain links TRBV5-1 with TRBJ1-1; D unclear. Germline V gives CDR1 SGHRS, CDR2 YFSETQ. The CDR3 contains 13 residues. V lost 2 bases and J 0 bases, leaving 5 bases between the germline ends. CDR3 loop: CASSLRVNTEAFF. DNA for the CDR3: TGCGCCAGCAGCTTACGGGTGAACACTGAAGCTTTCTTT. The whole variable domain, remainder taken from reference TRBV5-1 and TRBJ1-1, is KAGVTQTPRYLIKTRGQQVTLSCSPISGHRSVSWYQQTPGQGLQFLFEYFSETQRNKGNFPGRFSGRQFSNSRSEMNVSTLELGDSALYLCASSLRVNTEAFFGQGTRLTVV.

This chain joins TRBV28 and TRBJ1-5; TRBD1 matches 9 bases. The CDR3 has 15 residues. Trimming took 5 bases from V and 1 from J; bases not matched to a gene: 3. Germline V gene lookup returns CDR1 MDHEN and CDR2 SYDVKM. CDR3 sequence reads: CASSITGGSNQPQHF. The CDR3 bases are TGTGCCAGCAGTATTACAGGGGGCAGCAATCAGCCCCAGCATTTT.

V gene TRBV28 combines with J gene TRBJ1-4; 11 bases map to TRBD1. There are 18 residues in the CDR3. V lost 3 bases, J lost 0 bases, and 6 bases stayed unmatched. From germline, CDR1 is MDHEN and CDR2 SYDVKM. The CDR3 DNA reads as TGTGCCAGCAGTTTCCCCTTGGGACAGGGGGCAACTAATGAAAAACTGTTTTTT. Its translation: CASSFPLGQGATNEKLFF.

The chain is built from TRBV6-6 and TRBJ1-1; 8 nucleotides align to TRBD1. The trim removed 5 bases at V and 4 bases at J, leaving 6 bases unmatched. Germline V gene data show CDR1 as MNHNY and CDR2 as SVGAGI (reference sequence). This CDR3 is 14 amino acids long. The CDR3 sequence is CASSQPTGGTEAFF. The CDR3 nucleotides read TGTGCCAGCAGTCAACCAACAGGGGGCACTGAAGCTTTCTTT.

The chain has TRBV18 and TRBJ1-2; D is unclear. V was shortened by 0 bases and J by 1 base, with 21 bases between the two germline ends. The V gene's germline CDR1 is KGHSH and CDR2 LQKENI. The CDR3 sequence is 19 residues long. The DNA of the CDR3 is TGTGCCAGCTCACCACCGAGGTCGCGCCTCCCTAGTGGTAACTATGGCTACACCTTC. Translation: CASSPPRSRLPSGNYGYTF.

Written as DNA, the CDR3 is TGCGCCAGCAGCCAAGATGGAGGGAGCTCTAACTATGGCTACACCTTC. It translates to CASSQDGGSSNYGYTF. The J gene is TRBJ1-2, the V gene TRBV4-3; D gene unclear. The V gene lost 0 bases and the J gene lost 0 bases, with 11 bases spanning the gap. This CDR3 is 16 amino acids long. Germline lookup yields CDR1 LGHNA and CDR2 YSLEER.

The V call is TRBV10-1, the J call TRBJ2-1, with 7 bases matching TRBD2. The junction had 5 bases not matched to a gene; V was cut back by 2 bases and J by 4 bases. Germline V gives CDR1 WNHNN, CDR2 SYGVQD (reference sequence). The CDR3 has 15 amino acids. CDR3 residues: CASSETAGYYNEQFF. Here the CDR3 DNA reads TGCGCCAGCAGTGAGACAGCGGGATATTACAATGAGCAGTTCTTC.

V gene TRBV5-1 combines with J gene TRBJ2-7; no firm D call. CDR3 length: 14 residues. Germline lookup yields CDR1 SGHRS and CDR2 YFSETQ. V was cut by 0 bases and J by 0 bases, with 7 bases left in between. CDR3 nucleotide sequence: TGCGCCAGCAGCTTGGACAGTTACTCCTACGAGCAGTACTTC. Translation: CASSLDSYSYEQYF.

The chain couples TRBV10-3 to TRBJ1-2, with 8 positions matching TRBD1. This CDR3 region has 16 residues. The trim removed 10 bases at V and 1 base at J, leaving 14 bases unmatched. From germline, CDR1 is ENHRY and CDR2 SYGVKD. The DNA of the CDR3 is TGTGCCACGGAACCGAAAACAGGGGGGAATAACTATGGCTACACCTTC. This translates into CATEPKTGGNNYGYTF.

V is TRBV2 and J is TRBJ1-5, with 9 bases aligning to TRBD1. V shed 8 bases, J shed 6 bases, and the junction held 5 bases outside the gene matches. Germline lookup yields CDR1 SNHLY and CDR2 FYNNEI. This CDR3 region has 13 residues. The CDR3 bases are TGTGCCAGCGGGGGACAGGGTTTTCAGCCCCAGCATTTT. Protein sequence: CASGGQGFQPQHF.

The gene calls are TRBV20-1 and TRBJ2-5; D may be TRBD1 (6 bases). Trimming left V 5 bases short and J 0 bases short, with 13 bases between. Germline CDR1 reads DFQATT; CDR2 reads SNEGSKA (reference sequence). CDR3 length equals 14 residues. CDR3 sequence: CSARGQNHQETQYF. CDR3 DNA: TGCAGTGCTCGTGGACAGAACCACCAAGAGACCCAGTACTTC.

The rearrangement joins TRBV27 to TRBJ2-7, with no clear D. V was cut by 5 bases and J by 3 bases, with 11 bases left in between. There are 13 residues in the CDR3. Germline assignment: CDR1 MNHEY and CDR2 SMNVEV (reference sequence). The CDR3 protein is CASSPAGIYEQYF. As DNA, the CDR3 is TGTGCCAGCAGTCCCGCAGGTATCTACGAGCAGTACTTC.